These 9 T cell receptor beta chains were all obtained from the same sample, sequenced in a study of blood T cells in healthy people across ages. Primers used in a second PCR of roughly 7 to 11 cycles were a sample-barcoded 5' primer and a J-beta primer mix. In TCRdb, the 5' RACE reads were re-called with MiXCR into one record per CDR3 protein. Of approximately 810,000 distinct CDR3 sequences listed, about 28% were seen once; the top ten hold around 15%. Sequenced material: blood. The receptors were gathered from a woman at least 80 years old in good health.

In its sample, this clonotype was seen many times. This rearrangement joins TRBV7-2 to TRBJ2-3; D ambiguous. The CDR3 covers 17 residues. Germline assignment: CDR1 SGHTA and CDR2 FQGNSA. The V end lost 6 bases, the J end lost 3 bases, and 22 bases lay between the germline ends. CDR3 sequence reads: CASRSDGFGSMTDTQYF. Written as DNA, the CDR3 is TGTGCCAGCAGATCAGACGGCTTCGGTTCTATGACAGATACGCAGTATTTT.

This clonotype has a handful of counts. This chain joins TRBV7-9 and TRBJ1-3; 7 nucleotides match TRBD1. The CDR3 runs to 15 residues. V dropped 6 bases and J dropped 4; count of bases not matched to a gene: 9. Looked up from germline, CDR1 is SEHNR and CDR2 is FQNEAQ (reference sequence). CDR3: CASSADRENGNTIYF. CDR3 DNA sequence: TGTGCCAGCAGTGCCGACAGGGAGAACGGAAACACCATATATTTT.

The DNA of the CDR3 is TGTGCCAGCAGCTTGGATGGGGACAGGGGGCAGTATTTT. It is translated as CASSLDGDRGQYF. The chain is built from TRBV11-3 and TRBJ2-3; 10 nucleotides line up with TRBD1. Trimming at V came to 3 bases and at J to 11 bases, leaving 5 bases not matched to a gene. This CDR3 is built from 13 residues. Germline lookup yields CDR1 SGHNT and CDR2 YENEEA. Full variable domain (remainder filled in from reference TRBV11-3 and TRBJ2-3): EAGVVQSPRYKIIEKKQPVAFWCNPISGHNTLYWYLQNLGQGPELLIRYENEEAVDDSQLPKDRFSAERLKGVDSTLKIQPAELGDSAVYLCASSLDGDRGQYFGPGTRLTVL.

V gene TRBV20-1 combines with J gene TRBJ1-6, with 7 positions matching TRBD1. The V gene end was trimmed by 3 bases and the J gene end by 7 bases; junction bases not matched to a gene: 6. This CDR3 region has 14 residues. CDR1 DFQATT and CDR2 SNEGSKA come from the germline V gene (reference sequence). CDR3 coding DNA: TGCAGTGCTAGGGCCGGGACAGAGAATTCACCCCTCCACTTT. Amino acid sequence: CSARAGTENSPLHF.

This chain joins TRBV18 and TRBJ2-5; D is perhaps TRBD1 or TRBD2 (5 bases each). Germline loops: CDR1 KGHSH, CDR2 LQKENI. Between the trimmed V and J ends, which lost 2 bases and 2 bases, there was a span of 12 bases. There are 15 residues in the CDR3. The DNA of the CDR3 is TGTGCCAGCTCACCAACGGTGGGGGTTCAAGAGACCCAGTACTTC. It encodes CASSPTVGVQETQYF.

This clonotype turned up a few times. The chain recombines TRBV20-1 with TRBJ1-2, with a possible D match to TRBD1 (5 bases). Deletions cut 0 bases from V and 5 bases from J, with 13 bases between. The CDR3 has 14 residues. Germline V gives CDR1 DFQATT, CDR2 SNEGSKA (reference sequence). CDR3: CSARDRGEPYGYTF. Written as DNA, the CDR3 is TGCAGTGCTAGAGATCGAGGGGAACCTTATGGCTACACCTTC.

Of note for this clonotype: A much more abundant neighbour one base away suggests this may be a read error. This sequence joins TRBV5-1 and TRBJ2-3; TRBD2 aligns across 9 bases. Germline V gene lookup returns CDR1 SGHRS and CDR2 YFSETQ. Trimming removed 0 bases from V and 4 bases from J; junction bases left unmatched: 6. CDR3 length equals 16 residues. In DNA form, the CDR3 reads TGCGCCAGCAGCTTGGGGTCTAGCGGGAACGCAGATACGCAGTATTTT. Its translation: CASSLGSSGNADTQYF.

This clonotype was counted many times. CDR3 nucleotides: TGTGCCAGCTCCCGCTCGGACACTGAAGCTTTCTTT. Amino acids: CASSRSDTEAFF. The chain employs TRBV6-2 or TRBV6-3 and TRBJ1-1; D not resolved. V lost 8 bases to trimming and J lost 3 bases, with 10 bases between them. The V gene's germline CDR1 is MNHEY and CDR2 SVGEGT. This CDR3 has 12 amino acids.

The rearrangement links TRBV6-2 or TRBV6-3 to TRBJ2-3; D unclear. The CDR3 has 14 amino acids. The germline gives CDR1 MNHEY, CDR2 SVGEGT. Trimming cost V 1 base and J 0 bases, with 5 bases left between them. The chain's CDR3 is CASSYYMSTDTQYF. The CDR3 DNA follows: TGTGCCAGCAGTTACTATATGAGCACAGATACGCAGTATTTT.